The clone carrying this T cell receptor (beta chain) was detected only a few times. Antigen unknown. The sample comes from a study of T-cell memory formation after mild COVID-19. There are 13 residues in the CDR3. Germline V gene data show CDR1 as SGHVS and CDR2 as FNYEAQ. Trimming stripped 5 bases from V and 5 bases from J, with 12 bases between. Study-wide points: Pre-infection memory carried some responding clones, suggesting that cross-reactive memory joined.

From the 5' RACE reads, TCRdb called clonotypes with MiXCR, one entry per CDR3 protein. The sample has 550,000 to 700,000 distinct CDR3 sequences, roughly 18% seen once. The TCR comes from an adult woman who had mild COVID-19 (a few samples of this study predate the infection). Cell type and time point are not known. V gene TRBV7-6 combines with J gene TRBJ2-5; no reliable D call. The sequenced sample consisted of PBMCs or a T cell subset sorted from them (not recorded which). CDR3 region: CASSPPVGETQYF. The CDR3 coding sequence is TGTGCCAGCAGCCCCCCGGTCGGTGAGACCCAGTACTTC.